A selection of T cell receptor beta chains follows, all from one sample in a study of blood T cell repertoires in COVID-19. Profiling relied on immunoSEQ multiplex PCR, and the TCRdb table lists in-frame clones only, not all of them. Altogether about 380,000 clones are present, around 84% being singletons, with the ten largest covering roughly 3.6%. Sequenced sample: peripheral blood. These receptors came from a woman in her late teens or twenties with acute or convalescent COVID-19. The CDR3 runs from the conserved cysteine through the conserved F or W.

v_gene	j_gene	CDR3aa
TRBV5-4	TRBJ2-7	CASSWAGEPNEQYF
TRBV6-6	TRBJ2-7	CASSAGGSPQYF
TRBV28	TRBJ1-1	CASSRTGQGFEAFF
TRBV30	TRBJ2-1	CAWSVPSGGVNEQFF
TRBV7-9	TRBJ2-2	CASSPQGISEAGELFF
TRBV18	TRBJ2-3	CASGGAGTDTQYF
TRBV9	TRBJ2-2	CASSQGTGELFF
TRBV4-1	TRBJ1-3	CASSQATTGGRGNTIYF
TRBV7-3	TRBJ1-2	CASGQGTGIFRGYTF
TRBV29-1	TRBJ1-2	CSVGQNNYGYTF
TRBV19	TRBJ1-1	CASSTSQGWGMNTEAFF
TRBV3-1/TRBV3-2	TRBJ2-3	CASSRRGSTDTQYF
TRBV19	TRBJ2-3	CASSIGFAGDPSFTDTQYF
TRBV10-2	TRBJ1-1	CASRTGSTEAFF
TRBV6-1	TRBJ2-5	CASSATGTGVRETQYF
TRBV12-3/TRBV12-4	TRBJ1-5	CASSPGFQPQHF
TRBV5-1	TRBJ2-7	CASSLGPGTESYEQYF
TRBV27	TRBJ2-2	CASSLSGIAGELFF
TRBV14	TRBJ1-2	CASSPRTVEGYTF
TRBV6-4	TRBJ2-3	CASSEGLAGDADTQYF
TRBV20-1	TRBJ1-2	CSASRTGLSNYGYTF
TRBV6-5	TRBJ2-3	CASIGVTDTQYF
TRBV9	TRBJ2-1	CASSGLAGESYNEQFF
TRBV2	TRBJ2-7	CASSVEDRGHEQYF
TRBV27	TRBJ1-2	CASRKDRDPSRGGYTF
TRBV6-1	TRBJ1-1	CASSGPGTGFRTEAFF
TRBV19	TRBJ2-2	CATHGPDRNTGELFF
TRBV15	TRBJ2-1	CATWDSLNNEQFF
TRBV30	TRBJ1-2	CAWSVLAYGYTF
TRBV5-1	TRBJ2-1	CASSFGLRPDNEQFF
TRBV7-9	TRBJ2-1	CASTWRAGISYNEQFF
TRBV5-1	TRBJ2-1	CASCQGQRGYNEQFF
TRBV10-3	TRBJ1-4	CAIGQGPEKLFF
TRBV6-5	TRBJ2-3	CASSNLGADTQYF
TRBV10-3	TRBJ2-2	CAISPRRGQGIVGGELFF
TRBV5-1	TRBJ2-7	CASGLGQGGGEQYF
TRBV6-5	TRBJ2-1	CASSYGGGPEFF
TRBV28	TRBJ2-7	CASSKNWRGTYEQYF
TRBV5-1	TRBJ2-1	CASSLDGLAGDEQFF
TRBV11-3	TRBJ2-7	CASSLGEKQYF
TRBV3-1/TRBV3-2	TRBJ2-5	CASSHGQGFQYF
TRBV12-3/TRBV12-4	TRBJ2-1	CASYGPGGNEQFF
TRBV28	TRBJ2-7	CASSKGSYKGGGSYEQYF
TRBV2	TRBJ2-2	CASSGGTGVYGELFF
TRBV2	TRBJ2-7	CASSESGRISYEQYF
TRBV5-1	TRBJ2-1	CASSFGQGHSYNEQFF
TRBV6-2/TRBV6-3	TRBJ2-7	CASSSRPSGRSYEQYF
TRBV6-5	TRBJ1-4	CASSPRGQGEGKLFF
TRBV5-6	TRBJ2-4	CASSYENIQYF
TRBV28	TRBJ1-5	CASSLGWAGGNQPQHF